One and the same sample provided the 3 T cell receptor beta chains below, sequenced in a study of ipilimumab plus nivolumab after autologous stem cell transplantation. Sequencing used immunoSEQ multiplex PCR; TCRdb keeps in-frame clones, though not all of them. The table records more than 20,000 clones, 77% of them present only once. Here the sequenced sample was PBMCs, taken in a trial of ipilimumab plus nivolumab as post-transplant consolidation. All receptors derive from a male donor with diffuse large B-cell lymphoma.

The CDR3 nucleotides are TGTGCCAGCTCCGGCGCACAGCGAAGCACAGATACGCAGTATTTT. It codes for CASSGAQRSTDTQYF. The chain couples TRBV18 to TRBJ2-3; the D is unclear. Germline CDR1 and CDR2: KGHSH and LQKENI. Trimming removed 6 bases at V and 0 bases at J, with 13 bases between. CDR3 length: 15 amino acids.

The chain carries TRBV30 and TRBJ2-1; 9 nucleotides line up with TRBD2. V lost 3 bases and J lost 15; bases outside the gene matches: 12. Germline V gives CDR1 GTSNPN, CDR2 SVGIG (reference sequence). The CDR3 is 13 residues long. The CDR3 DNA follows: TGTGCCTGGAGATCCGGACTAGCGCAATCCCCGTTCTTC. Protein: CAWRSGLAQSPFF.

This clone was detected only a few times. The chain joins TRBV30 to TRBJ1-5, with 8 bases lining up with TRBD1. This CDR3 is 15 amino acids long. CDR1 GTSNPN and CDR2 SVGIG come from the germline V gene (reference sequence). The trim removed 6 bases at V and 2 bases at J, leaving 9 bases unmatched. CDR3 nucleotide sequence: TGTGCCTGCAGACAGGGGAGAAGAGGCAATCAGCCCCAGCATTTT. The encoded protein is CACRQGRRGNQPQHF.